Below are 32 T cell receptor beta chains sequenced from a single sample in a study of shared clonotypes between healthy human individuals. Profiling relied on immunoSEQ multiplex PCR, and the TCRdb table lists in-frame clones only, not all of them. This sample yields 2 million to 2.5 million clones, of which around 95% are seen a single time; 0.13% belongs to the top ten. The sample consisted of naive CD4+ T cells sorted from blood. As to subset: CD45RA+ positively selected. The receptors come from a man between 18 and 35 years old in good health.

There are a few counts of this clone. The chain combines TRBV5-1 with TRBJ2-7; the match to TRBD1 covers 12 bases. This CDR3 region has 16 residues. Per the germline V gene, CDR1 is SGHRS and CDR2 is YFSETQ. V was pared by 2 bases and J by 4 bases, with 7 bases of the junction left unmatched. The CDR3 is CASSLDGTGGAYEQYF. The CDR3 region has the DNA TGCGCCAGCAGCTTAGACGGGACAGGGGGCGCGTACGAGCAGTACTTC.

CDR3 loop: CAWSVRGLGDTIYF. The DNA for the CDR3 is TGTGCCTGGAGTGTAAGAGGGTTGGGAGACACCATATATTTT. The genes are TRBV30 and TRBJ1-3, with D unclear. Trimming left V 0 bases short and J 8 bases short, with 14 bases between. Germline V gives CDR1 GTSNPN, CDR2 SVGIG (reference sequence). The CDR3 length is 14 residues.

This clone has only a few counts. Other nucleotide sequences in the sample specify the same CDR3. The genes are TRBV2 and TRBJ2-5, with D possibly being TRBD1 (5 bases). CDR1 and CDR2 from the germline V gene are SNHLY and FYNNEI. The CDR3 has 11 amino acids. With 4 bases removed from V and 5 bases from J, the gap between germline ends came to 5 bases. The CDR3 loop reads CASSAGETQYF. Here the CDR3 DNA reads TGTGCCAGCAGTGCAGGGGAGACCCAGTACTTC.

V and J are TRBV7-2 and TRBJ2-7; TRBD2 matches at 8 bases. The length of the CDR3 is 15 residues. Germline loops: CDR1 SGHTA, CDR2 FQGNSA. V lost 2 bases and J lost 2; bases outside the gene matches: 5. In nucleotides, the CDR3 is TGTGCCAGCAGCTTAACGGTAGCGGGGACCTACGAGCAGTACTTC. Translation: CASSLTVAGTYEQYF.

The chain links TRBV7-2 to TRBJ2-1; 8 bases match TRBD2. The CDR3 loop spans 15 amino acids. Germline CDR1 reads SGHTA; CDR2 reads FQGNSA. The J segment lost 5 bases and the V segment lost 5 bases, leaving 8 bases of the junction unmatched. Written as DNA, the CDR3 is TGTGCCAGCAGCCTCAGCGGGAGTAGAGACAATGAGCAGTTCTTC. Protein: CASSLSGSRDNEQFF. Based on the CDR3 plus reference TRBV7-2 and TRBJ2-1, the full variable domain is GAGVSQSPSNKVTEKGKDVELRCDPISGHTALYWYRQSLGQGLEFLIYFQGNSAPDKSGLPSDRFSAERTGGSVSTLTIQRTQQEDSAVYLCASSLSGSRDNEQFFGPGTRLTVL.

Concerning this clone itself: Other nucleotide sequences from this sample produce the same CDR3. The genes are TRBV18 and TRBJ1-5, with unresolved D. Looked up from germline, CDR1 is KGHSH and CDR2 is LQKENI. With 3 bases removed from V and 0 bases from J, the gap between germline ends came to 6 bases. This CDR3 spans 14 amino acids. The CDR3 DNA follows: TGTGCCAGCTCACCGTCAGGTAGCAATCAGCCCCAGCATTTT. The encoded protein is CASSPSGSNQPQHF.

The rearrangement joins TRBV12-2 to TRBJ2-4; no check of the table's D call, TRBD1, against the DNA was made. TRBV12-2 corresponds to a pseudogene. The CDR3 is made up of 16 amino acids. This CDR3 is CASRLVVQGAKNIQYF. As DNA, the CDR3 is TGTGCAAGTCGCTTAGTCGTACAGGGTGCCAAAAACATTCAGTACTTC.

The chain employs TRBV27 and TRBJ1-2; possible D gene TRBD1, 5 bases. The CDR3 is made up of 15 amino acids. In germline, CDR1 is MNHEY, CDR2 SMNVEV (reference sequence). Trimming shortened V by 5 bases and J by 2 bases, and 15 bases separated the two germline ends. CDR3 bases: TGTGCCAGCAGTCTTGGGGCAGGGCAAAACTATGGCTACACCTTC. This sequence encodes CASSLGAGQNYGYTF.

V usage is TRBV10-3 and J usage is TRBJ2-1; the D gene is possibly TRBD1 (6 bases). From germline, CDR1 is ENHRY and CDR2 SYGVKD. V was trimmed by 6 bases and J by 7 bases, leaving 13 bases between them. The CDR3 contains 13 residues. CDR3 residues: CAISEGVGNEQFF. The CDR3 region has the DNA TGTGCCATCAGCGAGGGGGTGGGGAATGAGCAGTTCTTC.

CDR3 amino acids: CAWSWRTGNYEQYF. In DNA, the CDR3 is TGTGCCTGGAGTTGGCGGACGGGGAACTACGAGCAGTACTTC. The V gene is TRBV30, the J gene TRBJ2-7, with D perhaps matching TRBD2 (5 bases). Germline V gene sequence: CDR1 GTSNPN, CDR2 SVGIG (reference sequence). The CDR3 consists of 14 residues. Trimming took off 2 bases at V and 3 bases at J, with 14 bases between the two ends.

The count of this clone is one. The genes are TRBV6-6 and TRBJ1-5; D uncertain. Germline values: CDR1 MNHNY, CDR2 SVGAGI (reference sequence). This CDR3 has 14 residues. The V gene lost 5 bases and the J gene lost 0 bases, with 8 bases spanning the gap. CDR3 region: CASSLLDSNQPQHF. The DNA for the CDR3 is TGTGCCAGCAGTCTTCTAGATAGCAATCAGCCCCAGCATTTT.

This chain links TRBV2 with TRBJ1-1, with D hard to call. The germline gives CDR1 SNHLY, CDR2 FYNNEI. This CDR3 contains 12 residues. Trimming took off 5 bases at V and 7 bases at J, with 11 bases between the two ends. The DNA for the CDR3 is TGTGCCAGCAGTTATGAGGTGGTTGAAGCTTTCTTT. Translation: CASSYEVVEAFF.

The CDR3 loop reads CASREKNDQPQHF. The CDR3 DNA reads as TGTGCCAGCAGAGAGAAAAATGATCAGCCCCAGCATTTT. The chain combines TRBV6-5 with TRBJ1-5; D gene uncertain. The length of the CDR3 is 13 residues. V was trimmed by 6 bases and J by 5 bases, leaving 11 bases between them. CDR1 is MNHEY and CDR2 is SVGAGI in the germline V gene.

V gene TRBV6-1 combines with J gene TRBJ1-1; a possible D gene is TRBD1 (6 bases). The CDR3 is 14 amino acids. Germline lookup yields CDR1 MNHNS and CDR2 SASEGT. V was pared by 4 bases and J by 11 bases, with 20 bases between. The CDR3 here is CASSAGQITLKAFF. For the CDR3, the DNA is TGTGCCAGCAGTGCTGGACAGATTACACTGAAGGCTTTCTTT.

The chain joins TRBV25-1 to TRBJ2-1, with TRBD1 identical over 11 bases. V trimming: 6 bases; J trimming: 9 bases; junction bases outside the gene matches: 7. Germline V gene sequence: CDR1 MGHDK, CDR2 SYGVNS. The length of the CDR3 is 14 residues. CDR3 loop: CASRGQGAVGEQFF. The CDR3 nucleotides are TGTGCCAGCAGAGGACAGGGGGCGGTAGGTGAGCAGTTCTTC.

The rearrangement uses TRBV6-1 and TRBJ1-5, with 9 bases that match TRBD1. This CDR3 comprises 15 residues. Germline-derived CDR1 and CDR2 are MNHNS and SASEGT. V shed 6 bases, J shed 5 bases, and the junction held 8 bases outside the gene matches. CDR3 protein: CASSAGQGNDQPQHF. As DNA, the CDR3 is TGTGCCAGCAGCGCCGGACAGGGGAATGATCAGCCCCAGCATTTT.

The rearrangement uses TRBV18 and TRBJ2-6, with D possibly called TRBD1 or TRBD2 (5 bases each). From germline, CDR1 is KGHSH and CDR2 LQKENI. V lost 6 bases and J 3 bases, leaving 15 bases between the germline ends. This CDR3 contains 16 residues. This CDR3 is CASSRGGLFGANVLTF. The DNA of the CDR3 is TGTGCCAGCTCCCGGGGCGGCCTATTTGGGGCCAACGTCCTGACTTTC.

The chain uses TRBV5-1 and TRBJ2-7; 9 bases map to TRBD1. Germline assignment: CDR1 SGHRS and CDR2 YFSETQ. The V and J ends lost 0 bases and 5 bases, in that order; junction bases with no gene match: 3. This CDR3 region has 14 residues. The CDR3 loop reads CASSLDRGHDEQYF. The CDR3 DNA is TGCGCCAGCAGCTTGGACAGGGGGCACGACGAGCAGTACTTC.

CDR3: CASSQDLEGVSEKLFF. Here the CDR3 DNA reads TGCGCCAGCAGCCAAGATCTTGAGGGGGTTAGCGAAAAACTGTTTTTT. The rearrangement uses TRBV4-3 and TRBJ1-4; D is perhaps TRBD1 (6 bases). The CDR3 has 16 residues. Germline-derived CDR1 and CDR2 are LGHNA and YSLEER. V was shortened by 0 bases and J by 8 bases, with 16 bases between the two germline ends.

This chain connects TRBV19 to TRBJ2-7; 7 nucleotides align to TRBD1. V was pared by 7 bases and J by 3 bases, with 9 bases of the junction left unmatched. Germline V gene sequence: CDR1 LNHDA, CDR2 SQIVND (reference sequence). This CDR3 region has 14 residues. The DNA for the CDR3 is TGTGCCAGTACCCGACAGGGTGCCGACTACGAGCAGTACTTC. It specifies CASTRQGADYEQYF.

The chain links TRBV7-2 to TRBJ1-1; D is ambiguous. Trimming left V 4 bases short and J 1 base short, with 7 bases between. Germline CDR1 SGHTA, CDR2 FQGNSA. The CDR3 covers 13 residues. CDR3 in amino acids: CASSWSGNTEAFF. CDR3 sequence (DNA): TGTGCCAGCAGCTGGTCAGGGAACACTGAAGCTTTCTTT.

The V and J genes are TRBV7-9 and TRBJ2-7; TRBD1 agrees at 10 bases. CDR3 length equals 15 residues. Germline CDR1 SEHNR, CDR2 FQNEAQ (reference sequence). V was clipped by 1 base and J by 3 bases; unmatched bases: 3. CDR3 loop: CASSLVGTGVYEQYF. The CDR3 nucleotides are TGTGCCAGCAGCTTAGTCGGGACAGGGGTCTACGAGCAGTACTTC.

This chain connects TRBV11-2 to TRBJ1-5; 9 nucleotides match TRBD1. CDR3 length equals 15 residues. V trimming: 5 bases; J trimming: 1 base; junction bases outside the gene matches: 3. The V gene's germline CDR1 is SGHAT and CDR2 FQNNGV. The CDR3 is CASSRTGESNQPQHF. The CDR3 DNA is TGTGCCAGCAGCCGGACAGGGGAAAGCAATCAGCCCCAGCATTTT.

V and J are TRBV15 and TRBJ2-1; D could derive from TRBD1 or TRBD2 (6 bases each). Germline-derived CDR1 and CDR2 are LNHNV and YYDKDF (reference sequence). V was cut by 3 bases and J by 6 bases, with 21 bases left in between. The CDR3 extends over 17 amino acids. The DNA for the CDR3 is TGTGCCACCAGCAGTTGGGGGGCGGGCTCGTTGGGCAATGAGCAGTTCTTC. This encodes CATSSWGAGSLGNEQFF.

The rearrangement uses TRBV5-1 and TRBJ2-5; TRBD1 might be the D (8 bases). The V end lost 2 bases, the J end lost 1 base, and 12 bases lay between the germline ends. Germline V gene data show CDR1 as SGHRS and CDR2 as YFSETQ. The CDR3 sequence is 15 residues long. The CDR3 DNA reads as TGCGCCAGCAGCTTTACAGGGGGGGTCCAAGAGACCCAGTACTTC. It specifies CASSFTGGVQETQYF.

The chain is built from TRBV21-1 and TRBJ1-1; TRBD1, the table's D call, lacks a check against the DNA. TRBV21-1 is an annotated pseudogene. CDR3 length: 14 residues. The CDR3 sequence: CASTHRGLDTEAFF. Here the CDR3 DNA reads TGTGCCAGCACCCACAGGGGCCTCGATACTGAAGCTTTCTTT.

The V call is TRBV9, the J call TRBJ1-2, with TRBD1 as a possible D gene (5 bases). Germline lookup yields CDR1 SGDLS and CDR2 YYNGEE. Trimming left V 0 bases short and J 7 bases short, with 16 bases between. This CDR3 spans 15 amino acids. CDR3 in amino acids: CASSVGNWGIPGYTF. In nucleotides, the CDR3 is TGTGCCAGCAGCGTAGGGAATTGGGGCATTCCTGGCTACACCTTC.

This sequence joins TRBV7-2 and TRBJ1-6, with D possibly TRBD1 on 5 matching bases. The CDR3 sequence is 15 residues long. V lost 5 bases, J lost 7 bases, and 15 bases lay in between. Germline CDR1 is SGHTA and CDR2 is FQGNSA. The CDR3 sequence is CASSRGTLRNSPLHF. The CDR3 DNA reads TGTGCCAGCAGCCGTGGGACCCTCCGGAATTCACCCCTCCACTTT.

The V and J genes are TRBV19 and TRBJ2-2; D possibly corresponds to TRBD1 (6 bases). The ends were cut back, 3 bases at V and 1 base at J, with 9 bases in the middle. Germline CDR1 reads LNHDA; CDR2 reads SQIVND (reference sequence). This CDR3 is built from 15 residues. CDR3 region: CASSMGRGNTGELFF. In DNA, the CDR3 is TGTGCCAGTAGTATGGGCAGGGGGAACACCGGGGAGCTGTTTTTT.

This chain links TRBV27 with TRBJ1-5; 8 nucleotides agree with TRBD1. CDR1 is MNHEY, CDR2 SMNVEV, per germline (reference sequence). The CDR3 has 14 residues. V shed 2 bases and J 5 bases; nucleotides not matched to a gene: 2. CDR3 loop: CASSLTGGYQPQHF. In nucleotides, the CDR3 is TGTGCCAGCAGTTTAACAGGGGGGTATCAGCCCCAGCATTTT.

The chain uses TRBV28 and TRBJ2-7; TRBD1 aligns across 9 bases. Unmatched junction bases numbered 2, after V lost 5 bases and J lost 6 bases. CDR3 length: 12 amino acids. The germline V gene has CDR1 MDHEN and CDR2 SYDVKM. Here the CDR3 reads CASSRTGVEQYF. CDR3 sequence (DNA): TGTGCCAGCAGTCGGACAGGGGTCGAGCAGTACTTC. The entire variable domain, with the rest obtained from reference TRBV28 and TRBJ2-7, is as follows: DVKVTQSSRYLVKRTGEKVFLECVQDMDHENMFWYRQDPGLGLRLIYFSYDVKMKEKGDIPEGYSVSREKKERFSLILESASTNQTSMYLCASSRTGVEQYFGPGTRLTVT.

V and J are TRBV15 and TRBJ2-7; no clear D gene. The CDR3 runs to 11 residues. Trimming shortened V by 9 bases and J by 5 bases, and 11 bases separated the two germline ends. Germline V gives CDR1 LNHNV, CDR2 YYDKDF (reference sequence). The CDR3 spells CATSKGNEQYF. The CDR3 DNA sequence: TGTGCCACATCAAAGGGCAACGAGCAGTACTTC.